This is a list of T cell receptor beta chains from one sample in a study of cytomegalovirus exposure and HLA in healthy donors. Clones were sequenced by immunoSEQ multiplex PCR, and TCRdb holds only the in-frame ones, with some missing. The listing contains about 88,000 clones. Sequencing was done on a sample of PBMCs. These receptors all come from a girl between 10 and 17 years old in good health and CMV-seropositive. CDR3s include the opening cysteine and the closing phenylalanine or tryptophan. A D gene is named only where the DNA matches it firmly.

v_call: TRBV27
d_call: -
cdr3_length: 14
j_call: TRBJ2-1
cdr3_aa: CASSLLTASGEQFF
cdr3_nt: TGTGCCAGCAGTTTACTCACCGCCTCGGGTGAGCAGTTCTTC

v_call: TRBV7-9
d_call: TRBD1
cdr3_length: 15
j_call: TRBJ1-6
cdr3_aa: CASSPRTGGDSPLHF
cdr3_nt: TGTGCCAGCAGCCCAAGGACAGGGGGCGACTCACCCCTCCACTTT

v_call: TRBV7-7
d_call: TRBD2
cdr3_length: 15
j_call: TRBJ2-5
cdr3_aa: CASSPTSGGAETQYF
cdr3_nt: TGTGCTAGCAGCCCCACTAGCGGGGGGGCTGAGACCCAGTACTTC

v_call: TRBV14
d_call: TRBD2
cdr3_length: 15
j_call: TRBJ2-7
cdr3_aa: CASSQNLAVSYEQYF
cdr3_nt: TGTGCCAGCAGCCAAAACCTAGCGGTGTCCTACGAGCAGTACTTC

v_call: TRBV5-4
d_call: TRBD1
cdr3_length: 14
j_call: TRBJ2-7
cdr3_aa: CASSPRDRIYEQYF
cdr3_nt: TGTGCCAGCAGCCCCCGGGACAGAATCTACGAGCAGTACTTC

v_call: TRBV9
d_call: -
cdr3_length: 14
j_call: TRBJ2-7
cdr3_aa: CASSVLAAPYEQYF
cdr3_nt: TGTGCCAGCAGCGTGTTGGCGGCTCCCTACGAGCAGTACTTC

v_call: TRBV6-1
d_call: TRBD1
cdr3_length: 15
j_call: TRBJ1-2
cdr3_aa: CASSDPGQGDYGYTF
cdr3_nt: TGTGCCAGCAGTGACCCGGGACAGGGGGACTATGGCTACACCTTC

v_call: TRBV6-1
d_call: -
cdr3_length: 14
j_call: TRBJ1-4
cdr3_aa: CASSEVFGGEKLFF
cdr3_nt: TGTGCCAGCAGTGAAGTATTTGGAGGGGAGAAACTGTTTTTT

v_call: TRBV6-5
d_call: -
cdr3_length: 14
j_call: TRBJ1-2
cdr3_aa: CASSTAGNEGGYTF
cdr3_nt: TGTGCCAGCAGCACGGCTGGGAATGAGGGTGGCTACACCTTC

v_call: TRBV6-1
d_call: TRBD1
cdr3_length: 14
j_call: TRBJ1-6
cdr3_aa: CASSVGQGNSPLHF
cdr3_nt: TGTGCCAGCAGTGTTGGACAGGGGAATTCACCCCTCCACTTT

v_call: TRBV19
d_call: -
cdr3_length: 15
j_call: TRBJ2-7
cdr3_aa: CASSTTPDTTYEQYF
cdr3_nt: TGTGCCAGTAGTACAACTCCGGACACAACCTACGAGCAGTACTTC